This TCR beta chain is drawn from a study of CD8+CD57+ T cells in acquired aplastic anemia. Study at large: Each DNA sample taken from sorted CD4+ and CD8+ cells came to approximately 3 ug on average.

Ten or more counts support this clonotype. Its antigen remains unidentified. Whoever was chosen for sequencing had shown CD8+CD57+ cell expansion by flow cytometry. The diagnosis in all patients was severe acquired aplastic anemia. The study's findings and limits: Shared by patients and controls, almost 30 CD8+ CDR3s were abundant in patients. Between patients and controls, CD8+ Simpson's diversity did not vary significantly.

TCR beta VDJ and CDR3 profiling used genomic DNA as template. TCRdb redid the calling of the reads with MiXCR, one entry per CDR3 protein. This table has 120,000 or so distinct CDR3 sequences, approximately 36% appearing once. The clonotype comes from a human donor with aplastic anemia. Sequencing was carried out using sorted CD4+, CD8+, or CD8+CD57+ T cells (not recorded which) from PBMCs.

As DNA, the CDR3 is TGTGCCAGTAGTATTGGGGGACAGTTGGGAGTTGGCTACACCTTC. This codes for CASSIGGQLGVGYTF. V usage is TRBV19 and J usage is TRBJ1-2; 7 bases are shared with TRBD1. This CDR3 contains 15 residues. After removal of 3 bases from V and 7 bases from J, the junction contained 11 bases not matched to a gene. Germline V CDR1 and CDR2: LNHDA, SQIVND (reference sequence).